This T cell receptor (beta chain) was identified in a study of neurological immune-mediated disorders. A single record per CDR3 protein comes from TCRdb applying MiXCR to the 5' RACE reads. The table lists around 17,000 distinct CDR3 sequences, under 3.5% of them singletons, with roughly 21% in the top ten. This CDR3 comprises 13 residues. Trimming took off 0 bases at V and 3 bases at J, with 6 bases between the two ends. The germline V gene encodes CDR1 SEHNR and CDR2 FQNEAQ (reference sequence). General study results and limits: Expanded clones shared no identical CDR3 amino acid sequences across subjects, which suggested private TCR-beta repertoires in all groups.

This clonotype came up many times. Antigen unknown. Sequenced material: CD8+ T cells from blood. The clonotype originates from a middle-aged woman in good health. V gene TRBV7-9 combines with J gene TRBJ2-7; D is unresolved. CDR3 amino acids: CASSLALGYEQYF. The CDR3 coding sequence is TGTGCCAGCAGCTTAGCGCTGGGCTACGAGCAGTACTTC.